This T cell receptor beta chain comes out of a study of tissue T cells after allogeneic stem cell transplantation. Broader study findings: Anatomically similar tissues had similar TCR repertoires within each patient. Blood and spleen captured only part of the tissue TCR repertoire.

Profiling relied on immunoSEQ multiplex PCR, and the TCRdb table lists in-frame clones only, not all of them. Among tens of thousands of clones listed, approximately 73% were seen once. The CDR3 is 13 amino acids. V lost 6 bases, J lost 0 bases, and 7 bases lay in between. Germline V gives CDR1 MSHET, CDR2 SYDVDS. This clone was recorded only once. Its target is not known. Gene names refer to mouse genes. The CDR3 end falls 1 residue outside the read, so it is completed with the germline J gene. The TCR comes from a pool of C57BL/6 mice in good health. The material sequenced was sorted cells pooled from one or two spleens. The chain combines TRBV29 with TRBJ2-3, with a tentative D call TRBD1 (6 bases). The CDR3 region is CASRDSSAETLYF. CDR3 DNA (partial): TGTGCTAGCAGGGACAGTAGTGCAGAAACGCTGTAT.